This T cell receptor (beta chain) was found in a study of shared clonotypes between healthy human individuals. The assay used deep level. The method was immunoSEQ multiplex PCR; TCRdb's version includes in-frame clones alone and lacks a portion of them. The data show some 2.4 million clones, roughly 93% seen once. Notes on the study in general: Naive subsets typically showed greater estimated richness than memory subsets. Non-shared clonotypes displayed generation probabilities falling below those of clonotypes present in all four donors.

This clone was counted only a few times. Its cognate antigen is unknown. Trimming cost V 3 bases and J 1 base, with 9 bases left between them. Germline V gives CDR1 LNHDA, CDR2 SQIVND (reference sequence). CDR3 size: 14 residues. The rearrangement uses TRBV19 and TRBJ1-1; D gene unclear. This TCR was sampled from a man aged 18 to 30 in good health. Some clones in this sample may be carry-over from other donors' samples. Sequences were obtained from naive CD4+ T cells from PBMCs. Subset noted: CD45RA+ positively selected. The DNA of the CDR3 is TGTGCCAGTAGTATGGGGTACCAGAACACTGAAGCTTTCTTT. Protein product: CASSMGYQNTEAFF.